The sequence of this T cell receptor (beta chain) was determined in a study of blood T cell repertoires in COVID-19. Study at large: T cells, B-cell-depleted T cells, or PBMCs supplied cDNA or gDNA.

The study drew participants aged 18 to 89 years from fewer than 30 US areas. Donors were grouped by their self-reported clinical history. Recovered status in Cohort 3 required two negative PCRs, clearance, or symptom resolution. TCRdb keeps only in-frame clones here, not all; method: immunoSEQ multiplex PCR. Here the sample spans about 370,000 clones, 80% to 90% being singletons. V lost 0 bases and J lost 6, with 9 bases in between. Germline CDR1 reads MNHEY; CDR2 reads SVGAGI. This CDR3 spans 15 amino acids. The TCR was taken from a man aged 18 to 29 who had recovered from COVID-19. Sequenced input: PBMCs or T cells enriched from blood (not recorded which). This chain joins TRBV6-5 and TRBJ1-6; maybe TRBD1 (5 bases). Here the CDR3 DNA reads TGTGCCAGCAGTTACTCTCGGACAATTAATTCACCCCTCCACTTT. Translation gives CASSYSRTINSPLHF.